The 19 T cell receptor beta chains given below trace back to one sample, sequenced in a study of T cell changes during pregnancy in multiple sclerosis. Clones were sequenced by immunoSEQ multiplex PCR, and TCRdb holds only the in-frame ones, with some missing. The sample yields 75,000 to 80,000 clones, roughly 91% seen once. The material was peripheral blood, obtained after pregnancy. These receptors all come from a female donor in good health, enrolled as a control in a pregnancy study.

In this sample, this clone is medium-sized. V usage is TRBV19 and J usage is TRBJ2-3, with 8 bases identical to TRBD1. Germline V lookup: CDR1 LNHDA, CDR2 SQIVND (reference sequence). V shed 4 bases, J shed 5 bases, and the junction held 5 bases outside the gene matches. The CDR3 extends over 14 amino acids. This CDR3 reads CASSTWTGRDTQYF. In DNA, the CDR3 is TGTGCCAGTAGTACTTGGACAGGGAGAGATACGCAGTATTTT.

This rearrangement joins TRBV6-5 to TRBJ2-5; 8 positions agree with TRBD1. The CDR3 totals 15 residues. Germline V gives CDR1 MNHEY, CDR2 SVGAGI. V trimming: 2 bases; J trimming: 4 bases; junction bases outside the gene matches: 6. CDR3 region: CASSYQAGGIETQYF. DNA of the CDR3: TGTGCCAGCAGTTACCAGGCAGGGGGCATAGAGACCCAGTACTTC.

J is TRBJ2-7 and V is TRBV27; no reliable D call. The CDR3 length is 17 residues. Trimming removed 2 bases from V and 0 bases from J, with 17 bases in between. The germline gives CDR1 MNHEY, CDR2 SMNVEV (reference sequence). DNA for the CDR3: TGTGCCAGCAGTTTACCCGCTCTTTCGTCGAGCTCCTACGAGCAGTACTTC. Its translation is CASSLPALSSSSYEQYF.

The chain is built from TRBV6-6 and TRBJ2-7; D is possibly TRBD2 (5 bases). V lost 6 bases, J lost 2 bases, and 14 bases lay in between. This CDR3 is built from 14 residues. CDR1 and CDR2 (germline): MNHNY, SVGAGI (reference sequence). CDR3 amino acids: CASRVRELTYEQYF. For the CDR3, the DNA is TGTGCCAGCAGGGTCCGGGAATTAACCTACGAGCAGTACTTC.

J is TRBJ2-7 and V is TRBV18; D perhaps matches TRBD1 (5 bases). The V gene's germline CDR1 is KGHSH and CDR2 LQKENI. Trimming removed 4 bases from V and 0 bases from J, with 10 bases in between. The CDR3 contains 14 residues. CDR3 region: CASSLTGSSYEQYF. The CDR3 DNA sequence: TGTGCCAGCTCACTAACAGGTTCCTCCTACGAGCAGTACTTC.

The rearrangement uses TRBV19 and TRBJ2-2; a weak D match, TRBD2 (6 bases). CDR3 length equals 14 residues. The V end lost 6 bases, the J end lost 7 bases, and 15 bases lay between the germline ends. Germline values: CDR1 LNHDA, CDR2 SQIVND (reference sequence). The CDR3 spells CASSGSESVGELFF. The CDR3 nucleotides read TGTGCCAGTAGCGGGAGTGAGTCCGTCGGGGAGCTGTTTTTT.

The chain uses TRBV7-9 and TRBJ2-3; 14 bases agree with TRBD2. V was clipped by 5 bases and J by 1 base; unmatched bases: 2. The CDR3 is made up of 16 amino acids. Germline CDR1 and CDR2: SEHNR and FQNEAQ (reference sequence). The CDR3 DNA reads as TGTGCCAGCAGCCGGACTAGCGGGGGGCGCACAGATACGCAGTATTTT. Its translation: CASSRTSGGRTDTQYF.

This CDR3 is CASTTPREQYF. The CDR3 nucleotides read TGTGCCAGCACTACACCGCGGGAGCAGTACTTC. The chain has TRBV28 and TRBJ2-7; D unclear. Germline CDR1 MDHEN, CDR2 SYDVKM. Trimming shortened V by 7 bases and J by 7 bases, and 11 bases separated the two germline ends. This CDR3 is built from 11 residues.

The CDR3 bases are TGTGCCAGCAGCTTATGGGGGGGGGACTTTCAGTACTTC. This gives the protein CASSLWGGDFQYF. The chain joins TRBV7-3 to TRBJ2-4, with 7 bases that match TRBD2. Germline CDR1 reads SGHTA; CDR2 reads FQGTGA. V lost 2 bases to trimming and J lost 11 bases; unmatched junction nucleotides: 6. This CDR3 comprises 13 residues.

The rearrangement uses TRBV4-3 and TRBJ2-3; TRBD2 is a possible D gene (5 bases). Trimming took off 2 bases at V and 5 bases at J, with 8 bases between the two ends. Germline CDR1 reads LGHNA; CDR2 reads YSLEER. CDR3 length equals 13 residues. The CDR3 reads CASSQTSEDTQYF. The CDR3 DNA sequence: TGCGCCAGCAGCCAAACTAGTGAAGATACGCAGTATTTT.

V is TRBV5-1 and J is TRBJ2-5, with 7 bases fitting TRBD2. The V and J ends lost 3 bases and 5 bases, in that order; junction bases with no gene match: 4. The CDR3 contains 13 residues. Germline V gene data show CDR1 as SGHRS and CDR2 as YFSETQ. CDR3 sequence (DNA): TGCGCCAGCAGCTCGGGGGAGGGGGAGACCCAGTACTTC. Its protein product is CASSSGEGETQYF.

The chain recombines TRBV27 with TRBJ1-2, with 8 bases matching TRBD1. Trimming cost V 1 base and J 8 bases; bases outside gene matches: 9. CDR1 is MNHEY and CDR2 is SMNVEV in the germline V gene (reference sequence). There are 15 residues in the CDR3. The CDR3 loop is CASSLYGRGRVGYTF. CDR3 coding DNA: TGTGCCAGCAGTTTATACGGCAGGGGGCGCGTAGGCTACACCTTC.

V and J are TRBV18 and TRBJ1-1, with a tentative D call TRBD1 (6 bases). CDR1 is KGHSH and CDR2 is LQKENI in the germline V gene. CDR3 size: 15 residues. Deletions cut 8 bases from V and 0 bases from J, with 16 bases between. The CDR3 DNA is TGTGCCAGCCTGTGGGGGGGGACACTGAACACTGAAGCTTTCTTT. Protein: CASLWGGTLNTEAFF.

This chain connects TRBV14 to TRBJ2-3; the match to TRBD2 covers 12 bases. V lost 5 bases and J lost 4; bases outside the gene matches: 4. Germline V gene sequence: CDR1 SGHDN, CDR2 FVKESK. The CDR3 length is 15 residues. CDR3 in amino acids: CASSTTSGGSDTQYF. As DNA, the CDR3 is TGTGCCAGCAGCACCACTAGCGGGGGGTCAGATACGCAGTATTTT. Using reference TRBV14 and TRBJ2-3 for the parts outside the CDR3, the full variable domain is EAGVTQFPSHSVIEKGQTVTLRCDPISGHDNLYWYRRVMGKEIKFLLHFVKESKQDESGMPNNRFLAERTGGTYSTLKVQPAELEDSGVYFCASSTTSGGSDTQYFGPGTRLTVL.

V usage is TRBV9 and J usage is TRBJ2-3; D perhaps matches TRBD2 (5 bases). The CDR3 has 14 residues. Germline V gene lookup returns CDR1 SGDLS and CDR2 YYNGEE. V dropped 3 bases and J dropped 6 bases, with 14 bases sitting between them. In DNA, the CDR3 is TGTGCCAGCAGCGCCAGCGGTAAATTGGATACGCAGTATTTT. Amino acid sequence: CASSASGKLDTQYF.

The chain is built from TRBV6-1 and TRBJ2-3; no clear D gene. Trimming took 5 bases from V and 1 from J, leaving 10 bases between them. This CDR3 is 14 amino acids long. Germline values: CDR1 MNHNS, CDR2 SASEGT. CDR3 loop: CASSLWRRTDTQYF. The CDR3 coding sequence is TGTGCCAGCAGTCTGTGGCGGCGCACAGATACGCAGTATTTT.

The chain links TRBV6-6 to TRBJ2-3; 16 bases agree with TRBD2. The CDR3 sequence is 16 residues long. With V trimmed by 6 bases and J by 5 bases, 5 bases remained unmatched. Germline V gene lookup returns CDR1 MNHNY and CDR2 SVGAGI (reference sequence). The CDR3 bases are TGTGCCAGCAGCAGCGGGACTAGCGGGAGGGGAGATACGCAGTATTTT. Translated, it gives CASSSGTSGRGDTQYF.

The chain employs TRBV9 and TRBJ2-3; 7 positions match TRBD1. V dropped 0 bases and J dropped 3; count of bases not matched to a gene: 1. This CDR3 contains 14 residues. Germline-derived CDR1 and CDR2 are SGDLS and YYNGEE. The CDR3 loop reads CASSVARGTDTQYF. CDR3 coding DNA: TGTGCCAGCAGCGTAGCCAGGGGGACAGATACGCAGTATTTT. Drawing the rest from reference TRBV9 and TRBJ2-3, the complete variable domain is DSGVTQTPKHLITATGQRVTLRCSPRSGDLSVYWYQQSLDQGLQFLIQYYNGEERAKGNILERFSAQQFPDLHSELNLSSLELGDSALYFCASSVARGTDTQYFGPGTRLTVL.

This chain connects TRBV5-4 to TRBJ2-2; 10 nucleotides agree with TRBD2. Germline V lookup: CDR1 SGHNT, CDR2 YYREEE (reference sequence). With 4 bases clipped from V and 4 bases from J, the junction kept 7 bases outside the gene matches. The CDR3 has 16 residues. The CDR3: CASSPGAGGFTGELFF. CDR3 sequence (DNA): TGTGCCAGCAGCCCGGGAGCGGGGGGGTTCACCGGGGAGCTGTTTTTT.